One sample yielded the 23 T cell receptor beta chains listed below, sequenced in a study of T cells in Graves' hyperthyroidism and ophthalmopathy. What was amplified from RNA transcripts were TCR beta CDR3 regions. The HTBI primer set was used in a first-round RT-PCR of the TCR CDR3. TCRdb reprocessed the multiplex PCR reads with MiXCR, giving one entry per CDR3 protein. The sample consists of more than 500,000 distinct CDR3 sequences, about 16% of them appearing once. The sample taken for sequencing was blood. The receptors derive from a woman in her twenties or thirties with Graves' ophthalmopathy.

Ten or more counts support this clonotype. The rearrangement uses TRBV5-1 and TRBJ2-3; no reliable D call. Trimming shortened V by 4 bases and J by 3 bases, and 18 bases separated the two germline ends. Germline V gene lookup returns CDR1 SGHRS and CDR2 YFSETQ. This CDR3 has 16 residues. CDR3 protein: CASSPIGSAATDTQYF. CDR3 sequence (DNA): TGCGCCAGCAGCCCGATCGGGTCGGCCGCTACAGATACGCAGTATTTT.

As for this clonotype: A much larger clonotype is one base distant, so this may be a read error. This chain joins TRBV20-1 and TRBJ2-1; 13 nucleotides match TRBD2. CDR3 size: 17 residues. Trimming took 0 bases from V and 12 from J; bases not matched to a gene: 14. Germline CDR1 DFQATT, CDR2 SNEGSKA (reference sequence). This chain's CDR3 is CSARDPQTSGRTYVQFF. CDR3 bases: TGCAGTGCTAGAGATCCCCAGACTAGCGGGAGGACGTATGTGCAGTTCTTC.

CDR3 sequence reads: CASRFLGGRETQYF. Written as DNA, the CDR3 is TGTGCCAGCAGATTTTTAGGGGGGAGGGAGACCCAGTACTTC. The J gene is TRBJ2-5, the V gene TRBV5-6, with D possibly being TRBD1 or TRBD2 (6 bases each). Germline V lookup: CDR1 SGHDT, CDR2 YYEEEE. This CDR3 has 14 residues. Trimming cost V 5 bases and J 5 bases, with 16 bases left between them.

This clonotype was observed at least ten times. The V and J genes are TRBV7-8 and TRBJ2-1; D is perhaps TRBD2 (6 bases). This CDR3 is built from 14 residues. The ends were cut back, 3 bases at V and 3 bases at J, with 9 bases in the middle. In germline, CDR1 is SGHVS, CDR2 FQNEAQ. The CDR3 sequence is CASSFSGFYNEQFF. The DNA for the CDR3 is TGTGCCAGCAGCTTTAGCGGATTCTACAATGAGCAGTTCTTC.

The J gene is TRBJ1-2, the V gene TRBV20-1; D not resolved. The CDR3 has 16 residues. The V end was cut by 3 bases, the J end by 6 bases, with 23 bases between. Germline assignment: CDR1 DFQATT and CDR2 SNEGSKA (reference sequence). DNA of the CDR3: TGCAGTGCTAGTCCCCAGGCCTTAAGATCCTTTAATGGCTACACCTTC. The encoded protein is CSASPQALRSFNGYTF.

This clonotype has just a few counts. CDR3 sequence: CASIEGVNTGELFF. The CDR3 DNA sequence: TGTGCCAGCATCGAGGGGGTCAACACCGGGGAGCTGTTTTTT. This chain uses TRBV7-8 with TRBJ2-2; possible D gene TRBD1, 6 bases. Trimming cost V 7 bases and J 2 bases, with 11 bases left between them. Germline V gene data show CDR1 as SGHVS and CDR2 as FQNEAQ. The CDR3 length is 14 residues.

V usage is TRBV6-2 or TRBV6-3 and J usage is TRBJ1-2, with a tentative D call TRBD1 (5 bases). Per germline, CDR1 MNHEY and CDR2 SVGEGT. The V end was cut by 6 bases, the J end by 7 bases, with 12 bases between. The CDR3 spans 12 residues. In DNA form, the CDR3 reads TGTGCCAGCAGCCACGGGACGTCTGGCTACACCTTC. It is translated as CASSHGTSGYTF.

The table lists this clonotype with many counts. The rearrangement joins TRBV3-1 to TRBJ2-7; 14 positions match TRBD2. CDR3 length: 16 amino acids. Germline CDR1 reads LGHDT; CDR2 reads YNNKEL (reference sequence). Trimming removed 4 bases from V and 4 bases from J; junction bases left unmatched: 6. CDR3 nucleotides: TGTGCCAGCAGCCCTTTCGGACTAGCGGGAGGTTACGAGCAGTACTTC. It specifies CASSPFGLAGGYEQYF.

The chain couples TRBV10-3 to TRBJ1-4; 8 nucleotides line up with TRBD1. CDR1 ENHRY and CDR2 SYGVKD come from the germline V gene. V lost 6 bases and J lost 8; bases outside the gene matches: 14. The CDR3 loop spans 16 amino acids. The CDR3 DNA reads TGTGCCATCAGCGCCCCCCCGACAGGGGATAGGGAAAAACTGTTTTTT. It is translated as CAISAPPTGDREKLFF.

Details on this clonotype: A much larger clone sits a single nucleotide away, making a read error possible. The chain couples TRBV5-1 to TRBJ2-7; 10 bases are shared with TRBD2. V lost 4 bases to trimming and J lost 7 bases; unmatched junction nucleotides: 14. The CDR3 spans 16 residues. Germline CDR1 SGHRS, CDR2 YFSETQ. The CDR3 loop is CASSQEAASGGWEQYF. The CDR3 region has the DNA TGCGCCAGCAGCCAAGAAGCCGCTAGCGGGGGCTGGGAGCAGTACTTC.

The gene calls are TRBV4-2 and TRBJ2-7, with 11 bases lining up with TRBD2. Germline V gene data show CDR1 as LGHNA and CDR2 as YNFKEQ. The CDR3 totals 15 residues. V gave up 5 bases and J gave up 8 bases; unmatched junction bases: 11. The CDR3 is CASSSKTSGMLKQYF. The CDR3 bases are TGTGCCAGCAGCAGTAAGACTAGCGGGATGCTCAAGCAGTACTTC.

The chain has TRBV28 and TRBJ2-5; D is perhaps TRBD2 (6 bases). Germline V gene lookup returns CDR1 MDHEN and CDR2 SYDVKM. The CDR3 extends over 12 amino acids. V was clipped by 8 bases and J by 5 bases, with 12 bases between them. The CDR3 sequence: CASGGSLETQYF. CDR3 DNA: TGTGCCAGCGGGGGGTCTCTCGAGACCCAGTACTTC.

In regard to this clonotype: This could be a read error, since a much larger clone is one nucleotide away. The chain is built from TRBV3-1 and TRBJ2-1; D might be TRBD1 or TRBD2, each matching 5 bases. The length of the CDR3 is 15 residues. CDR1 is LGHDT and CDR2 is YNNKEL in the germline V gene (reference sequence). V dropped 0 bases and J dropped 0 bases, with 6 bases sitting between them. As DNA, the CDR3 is TGTGCCAGCAGCCAAGACGGGACCTCCTACAATGAGCAGTTCTTC. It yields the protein CASSQDGTSYNEQFF.

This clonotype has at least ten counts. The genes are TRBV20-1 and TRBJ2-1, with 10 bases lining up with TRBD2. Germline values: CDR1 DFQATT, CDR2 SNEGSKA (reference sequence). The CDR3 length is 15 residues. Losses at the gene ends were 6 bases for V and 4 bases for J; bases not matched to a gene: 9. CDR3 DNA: TGCAGTGCCCCGACTCTAGCGGGAGTATACAATGAGCAGTTCTTC. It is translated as CSAPTLAGVYNEQFF.

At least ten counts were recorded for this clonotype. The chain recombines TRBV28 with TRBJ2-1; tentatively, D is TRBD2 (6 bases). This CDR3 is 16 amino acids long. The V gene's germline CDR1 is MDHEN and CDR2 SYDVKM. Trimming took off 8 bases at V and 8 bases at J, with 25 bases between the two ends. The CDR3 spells CASCKGGAGLVDEQFF. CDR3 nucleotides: TGTGCCAGCTGCAAAGGAGGGGCAGGGCTTGTCGATGAGCAGTTCTTC.

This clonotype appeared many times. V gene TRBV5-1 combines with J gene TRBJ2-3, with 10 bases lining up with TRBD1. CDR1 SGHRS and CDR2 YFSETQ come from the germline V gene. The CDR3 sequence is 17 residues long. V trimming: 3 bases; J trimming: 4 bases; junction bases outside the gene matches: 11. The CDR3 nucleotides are TGCGCCAGCAGCTCCTACCGACAGGGGGCTAACCCAGATACGCAGTATTTT. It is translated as CASSSYRQGANPDTQYF.

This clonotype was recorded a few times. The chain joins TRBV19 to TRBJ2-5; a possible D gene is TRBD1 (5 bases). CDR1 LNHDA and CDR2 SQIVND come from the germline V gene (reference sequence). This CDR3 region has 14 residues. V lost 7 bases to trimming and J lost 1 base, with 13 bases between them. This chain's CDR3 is CASKFQGSQETQYF. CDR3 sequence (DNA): TGTGCCAGTAAATTCCAGGGCTCCCAAGAGACCCAGTACTTC.

Here the CDR3 reads CSVAHSQNTEAFF. The CDR3 DNA sequence: TGCAGCGTTGCTCACAGCCAGAACACTGAAGCTTTCTTT. J is TRBJ1-1 and V is TRBV29-1; D call uncertain. In germline, CDR1 is SQVTM, CDR2 ANQGSEA. This CDR3 comprises 13 residues. V shed 4 bases and J shed 1 base, with 10 bases lying between them.

This chain's CDR3 is CASSIGQGPYEQYF. The DNA for the CDR3 is TGTGCCAGCAGCATAGGACAAGGGCCATACGAGCAGTACTTC. The chain links TRBV5-4 to TRBJ2-7; a possible D gene is TRBD1 (5 bases). Trimming shortened V by 4 bases and J by 4 bases, and 15 bases separated the two germline ends. Germline-derived CDR1 and CDR2 are SGHNT and YYREEE (reference sequence). The CDR3 extends over 14 amino acids.

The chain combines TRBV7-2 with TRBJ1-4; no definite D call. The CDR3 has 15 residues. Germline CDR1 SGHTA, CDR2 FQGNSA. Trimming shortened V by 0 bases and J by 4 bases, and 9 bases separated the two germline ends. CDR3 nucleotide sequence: TGTGCCAGCAGCTTAGCAGACCCTATTAATGAAAAACTGTTTTTT. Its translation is CASSLADPINEKLFF. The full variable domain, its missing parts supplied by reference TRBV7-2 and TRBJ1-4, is GAGVSQSPSNKVTEKGKDVELRCDPISGHTALYWYRQSLGQGLEFLIYFQGNSAPDKSGLPSDRFSAERTGGSVSTLTIQRTQQEDSAVYLCASSLADPINEKLFFGSGTQLSVL.

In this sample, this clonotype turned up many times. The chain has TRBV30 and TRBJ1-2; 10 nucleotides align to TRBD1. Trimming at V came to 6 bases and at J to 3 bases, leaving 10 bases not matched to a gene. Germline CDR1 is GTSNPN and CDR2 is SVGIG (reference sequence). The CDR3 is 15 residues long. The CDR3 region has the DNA TGTGCCTGTCCGGCGACAGGGGGCTTCGACTATGGCTACACCTTC. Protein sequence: CACPATGGFDYGYTF.

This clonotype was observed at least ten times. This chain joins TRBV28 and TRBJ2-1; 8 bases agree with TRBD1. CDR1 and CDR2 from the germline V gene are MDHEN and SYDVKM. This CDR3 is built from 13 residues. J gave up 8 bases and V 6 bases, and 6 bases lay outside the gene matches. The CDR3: CASRGDRRDEQFF. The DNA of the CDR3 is TGTGCCAGCAGGGGGGACAGGAGGGATGAGCAGTTCTTC.

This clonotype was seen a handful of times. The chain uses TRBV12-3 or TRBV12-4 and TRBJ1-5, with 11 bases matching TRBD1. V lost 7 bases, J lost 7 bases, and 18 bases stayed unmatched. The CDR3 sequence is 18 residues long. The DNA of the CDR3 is TGTGCCAGCACCAAAAATGTGGGACAGGGGGGCCTTCAACAGCCCCAGCATTTT. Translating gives CASTKNVGQGGLQQPQHF.